The sequence of this TCR beta chain was determined in a study of OX40 agonist ivuxolimab in advanced cancers. Using immunoSEQ multiplex PCR, the repertoire was profiled, and TCRdb retains in-frame clones only, with some absent. The table has approximately 50,000 clones, 85% seen once; the top ten hold 2.8%. The CDR3 consists of 16 residues. Germline lookup yields CDR1 SGHTA and CDR2 FQGNSA. With 5 bases clipped from V and 5 bases from J, the junction kept 9 bases outside the gene matches. This TCR came from an adult with an advanced solid tumor such as melanoma, head and neck, liver or kidney cancer. The rearrangement links TRBV7-2 to TRBJ2-2; 9 bases map to TRBD1. This specimen consisted of CD4+ or CD8+ T cells sorted from blood, obtained in a trial of the OX40 agonist ivuxolimab. CDR3 sequence reads: CASSTRTGAGTGELFF. The CDR3 DNA sequence: TGTGCCAGCAGCACCCGGACAGGGGCGGGTACCGGGGAGCTGTTTTTT.